A selection of T cell receptor beta chains follows, all from one sample in a study of blood T cell repertoires in COVID-19. Using immunoSEQ multiplex PCR, the repertoire was profiled, and TCRdb retains in-frame clones only, with some absent. The sample includes about 440,000 clones, around 88% of them seen just once. Material: peripheral blood. These receptors all come from a woman aged 25 to 39 with acute or convalescent COVID-19. Each CDR3 is given with its conserved first and last residue. Each record gives: clone size, V gene, D gene, J gene, CDR3 DNA, CDR3 protein. D genes are given only for firm matches. The size of a clone is reported for some rows only, either as once, few or many, or as a class for expanded clones.

NA	TRBV3-1/TRBV3-2	TRBD2	TRBJ2-5	TGTGCCAGCAGCCATAGGACTAGCGGGGCCCAAGAGACCCAGTACTTC	CASSHRTSGAQETQYF
NA	TRBV27	NA	TRBJ2-5	TGTGCCAGCACCAACGCGGGGTCTATCGAGACCCAGTACTTC	CASTNAGSIETQYF
NA	TRBV6-5	NA	TRBJ1-4	TGTGCCAGCACTCTAGGGGCGACTAATGAAAAACTGTTTTTT	CASTLGATNEKLFF
NA	TRBV3-1/TRBV3-2	TRBD1	TRBJ2-7	TGTGCCAGCAGCCAGGCACAGGGGGGTGGCGAGCAGTACTTC	CASSQAQGGGEQYF
NA	TRBV2	NA	TRBJ2-6	TGTGCCAGCAGCTCGAGCTCTGGGGCCAACGTCCTGACTTTC	CASSSSSGANVLTF
NA	TRBV19	NA	TRBJ2-3	TGTGCCAGTAGCAAACCGGGCCACGTAGGGGCAGATACGCAGTATTTT	CASSKPGHVGADTQYF
once	TRBV6-6	NA	TRBJ2-7	TGTGCCAGCAGTTACGGCGGGTTAGTGGGCGAGCAGTACTTC	CASSYGGLVGEQYF
NA	TRBV28	TRBD2	TRBJ2-3	TGTGCCAGCAGTAGAGGACTAGCGGGGGGCGGTACGCAGTATTTT	CASSRGLAGGGTQYF
NA	TRBV7-6	TRBD1	TRBJ1-4	TGTGCCAGCAGCCCCAGGGTAGGGGGCGAAAAACTGTTTTTT	CASSPRVGGEKLFF
NA	TRBV29-1	TRBD1	TRBJ1-1	TGCAGCGTTGAAGATACCACAGGGGACGGAGCTTTCTTT	CSVEDTTGDGAFF
NA	TRBV7-8	TRBD2	TRBJ2-3	TGTGCCAGCAGTAAACCTGGGATGGCTAGCGGGGGGACGGCGCAGTATTTT	CASSKPGMASGGTAQYF
NA	TRBV7-3	TRBD1	TRBJ2-5	TGTGCCAGCAGCTTAGGGACTTCCGGGACAGGGGATGGAGAGACCCAGTACTTC	CASSLGTSGTGDGETQYF
NA	TRBV21-1	NA	TRBJ1-2	TGTGCCAGCAGCAAAAAAGGGGAGGGTTATACCGTCCTCGTTGGTGGCTACACCTTC	CASSKKGEGYTVLVGGYTF
NA	TRBV6-5	TRBD1	TRBJ1-4	TGTGCGGCGCGGGACAGACTTAATGAAAAACTGTTTTTT	CAARDRLNEKLFF
NA	TRBV7-9	NA	TRBJ1-5	TGTGCCAGCAGGGACAGCTATAGCAATCAGCCCCAGCATTTT	CASRDSYSNQPQHF
NA	TRBV28	NA	TRBJ1-2	TGTGCCAGCAGTTGGAGTGGGGGCTACACCTTC	CASSWSGGYTF
NA	TRBV2	TRBD1	TRBJ1-6	TGTGCCAGCAGTATGGGACAGGGAGATTCACCCCTCCACTTT	CASSMGQGDSPLHF
NA	TRBV3-1/TRBV3-2	NA	TRBJ1-1	TGTGCCAGCAGCCAGAAGGGACAGAACACTGAAGCTTTCTTT	CASSQKGQNTEAFF
NA	TRBV6-6	NA	TRBJ2-3	TGTGCCAGCAGTTACTCTGGGAGGACAGATACGCAGTATTTT	CASSYSGRTDTQYF
NA	TRBV9	NA	TRBJ2-3	TGTGCCAGCAGCGTAACCTGGAGCGTGGGAGATACGCAGTATTTT	CASSVTWSVGDTQYF
NA	TRBV6-1	TRBD1	TRBJ2-7	TGTGCCAGCAGTGAAGCCCCGAAAGAGGGACAGGGGCCCAACGAGCAGTACTTC	CASSEAPKEGQGPNEQYF
NA	TRBV6-5	TRBD2	TRBJ2-5	TGTGCCAGCAGTTTCGTAGCGGGGTCAGAGACCCAGTACTTC	CASSFVAGSETQYF
NA	TRBV30	NA	TRBJ2-7	TGTGCCTGGAGTCCGGGGGGGACAGGGAACGCCGAGCAGTACTTC	CAWSPGGTGNAEQYF
NA	TRBV5-1	NA	TRBJ1-1	TGCGCCAGCAGCTTGGAACCTAGGAACACTGAAGCTTTCTTT	CASSLEPRNTEAFF
NA	TRBV28	TRBD1	TRBJ1-2	TGTGCCAGCAGCATACCGGGACAGGGGAACTATGGCTACACCTTC	CASSIPGQGNYGYTF
NA	TRBV3-1/TRBV3-2	TRBD2	TRBJ2-3	TGTGCCAGCGCCGTGGTTAGCGGGGACACAGATACGCAGTATTTT	CASAVVSGDTDTQYF
once	TRBV4-2	NA	TRBJ2-5	TGTGCCAGCAGCCAAGAGATTGACAGGCCTGAGACCCAGTACTTC	CASSQEIDRPETQYF
NA	TRBV6-5	NA	TRBJ2-1	TGTGCCAGCAAGGGCCAGGTGGACTTGAATGAGCAGTTCTTC	CASKGQVDLNEQFF
NA	TRBV4-2	NA	TRBJ2-2	TGTGCCAGCAGCCAAGGACTATCGAACGGGGACGGGGAGCTGTTTTTT	CASSQGLSNGDGELFF
NA	TRBV21-1	NA	TRBJ2-3	TGTGCCAGCAGCAGGGGGGGTAGTGGGCGGGGCACAGATACGCAGTATTTT	CASSRGGSGRGTDTQYF
NA	TRBV6-5	TRBD1	TRBJ1-5	TGTGCCAGCAGTTGGGACAGGAATCAGCCCCAGCATTTT	CASSWDRNQPQHF
NA	TRBV14	TRBD1	TRBJ1-2	TGTGCCAGCAGCCAAGACGGACAGGCTGGCTACACCTTC	CASSQDGQAGYTF
NA	TRBV2	TRBD2	TRBJ2-7	TGTGCCAGCTGTGAAGCTAGCGGGGGATCCTACGAGCAGTACTTC	CASCEASGGSYEQYF